This T cell receptor beta chain stems from a study of cytomegalovirus exposure and HLA in healthy donors. The study, taken as a whole, reports: For presence/absence analyses, sequencing depth was assumed to be roughly uniform across donors.

The V gene's germline CDR1 is SGHTA and CDR2 FQGNSA. CDR3 size: 14 residues. Trimming left V 1 base short and J 10 bases short, with 11 bases between. The PCR contained 60 Vbeta and 13 Jbeta primers. Only in-frame clones appear in the TCRdb table, and some are missing; sequencing was by immunoSEQ multiplex PCR. The table has roughly 180,000 clones, about 80% seen once. In the case of this clone: Its antigen remains unknown.

Sequenced sample: PBMCs. The sequence was obtained from a woman aged 18-29 years in good health and CMV-seropositive. The rearrangement links TRBV7-2 to TRBJ1-6, with D perhaps matching TRBD1 (5 bases). This CDR3 is CASSLVEGKSPLHF. The CDR3 DNA reads TGTGCCAGCAGCTTAGTGGAGGGGAAGTCACCCCTCCACTTT.